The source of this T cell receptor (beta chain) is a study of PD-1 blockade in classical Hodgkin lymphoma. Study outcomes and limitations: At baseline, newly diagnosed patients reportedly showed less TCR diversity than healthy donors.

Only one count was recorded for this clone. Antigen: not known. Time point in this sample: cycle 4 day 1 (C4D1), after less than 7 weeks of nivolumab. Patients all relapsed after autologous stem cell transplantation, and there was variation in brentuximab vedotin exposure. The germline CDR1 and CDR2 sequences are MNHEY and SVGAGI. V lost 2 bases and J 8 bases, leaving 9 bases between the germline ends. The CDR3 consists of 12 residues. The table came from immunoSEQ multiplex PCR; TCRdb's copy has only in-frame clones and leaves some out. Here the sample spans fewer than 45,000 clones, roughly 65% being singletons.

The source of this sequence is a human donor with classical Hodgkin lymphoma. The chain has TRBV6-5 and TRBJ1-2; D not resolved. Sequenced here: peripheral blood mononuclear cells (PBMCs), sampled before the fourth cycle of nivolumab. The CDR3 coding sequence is TGTGCCAGCAGTTACGGAGGCGGGGGCTACACCTTC. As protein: CASSYGGGGYTF.